These 30 T cell receptor delta chains were sequenced from one sample in a study of γδ T cells in repeated Plasmodium falciparum infection. TCRdb re-processed the multiplex PCR reads via CATT. In the table there are roughly 90,000 delta-chain clones, more than 1.4% of which are singletons. Bulk repertoires came from Vgamma9/Vdelta2+ or Vdelta2-negative gammadelta T cells flow-sorted from PBMC. The sequenced material came from gamma-delta T cells from blood. The receptors were sampled from a pool of human donors (malaria-infected and uninfected, not separated).

This clone was observed at least ten times. The protein in TCRdb stems from a much larger clone and differs at residue 6 from this DNA's translation, likely a read error; here the protein is translated from the DNA. CDR3 nucleotide sequence: TGTGCCTGTGACTCACCGGGACTCACCGATAAACTCATCTTT. Protein sequence: CACDSPGLTDKLIF. The chain joins TRDV2 to TRDJ1; D is undetermined. TCRdb is silent on the J gene; assignment here came from matching the DNA to germline. CDR3 length equals 14 residues. Germline V gene lookup returns CDR1 GEAIGNYY and CDR2 EKD. Trimming took 3 bases from V and 1 from J, leaving 11 bases between them.

In its sample, this clone was seen many times. The chain carries TRDV1 and TRDJ1; 7 bases are a match to TRDD3. V was pared by 1 base and J by 1 base, with 9 bases of the junction left unmatched. The V gene's germline CDR1 is TSWWSYY and CDR2 QGS. The CDR3 is 17 amino acids. CDR3 bases: TGTGCTCTTGGGGAACCTAGAACTGGGGATCCCACCGATAAACTCATCTTT. Translated, it gives CALGEPRTGDPTDKLIF.

This clone was observed a few times. The rearrangement links TRAV29/DV5 to TRDJ2; the match to TRDD3 covers 10 bases. TCRdb carries no J gene annotation; the J gene was assigned here by matching the DNA with germline. The CDR3 extends over 21 amino acids. The germline CDR1 and CDR2 sequences are NSMFDY and ISSIKDK. The ends lost 5 bases at V and 8 bases at J; junction bases unmatched: 30. The CDR3 sequence: CAASLGQRGGYAYPWPAQLFF. CDR3 nucleotide sequence: TGTGCAGCCTCCCTCGGACAGAGAGGGGGATACGCGTATCCTTGGCCTGCACAACTCTTCTTT.

As to this clone: TCRdb's protein for this DNA is that of a much larger clone and differs from the translation at residue 13, likely a read error; the protein shown is the DNA translation. The chain couples TRDV1 to TRDJ1; D not resolved. TCRdb does not report a J gene; here it was assigned by matching the DNA to germline references. Germline-derived CDR1 and CDR2 are TSWWSYY and QGS. The CDR3 is 22 amino acids. V lost 5 bases and J lost 0, with 34 bases in between. The CDR3 bases are TGTGCTCTTGGGCTTTTATACTCACACGCTCTTGCAGCTTTAAAGTACACCGATAAACTCATCTTT. It codes for CALGLLYSHALAALKYTDKLIF.

This clone was recorded at least ten times. TCRdb assigns this DNA the protein of a much larger clone, which departs from its translation at residue 12; this likely reflects a read error, and the protein shown comes from translating the DNA. This chain joins TRDV1 and TRDJ1; no clear D. The J gene, absent from TCRdb, was called here by matching the DNA to germline. The CDR3 is 17 amino acids. Between the trimmed V and J ends, which lost 4 bases and 4 bases, there was a span of 22 bases. Germline values: CDR1 TSWWSYY, CDR2 QGS. The chain's CDR3 is CALGAPPSPRRIDKLIF. As DNA, the CDR3 is TGTGCTCTTGGGGCTCCCCCGTCCCCAAGGAGGATCGATAAACTCATCTTT.

On this clone itself: The TCRdb record carries a much larger clone's protein, which differs from this DNA's translation at residue 17; a read error is the likely cause, and the protein listed here is the DNA translation. The genes are TRDV1 and TRDJ1; D might be TRDD3 (6 bases). Trimming took 1 base from V and 3 from J, leaving 33 bases between them. This CDR3 contains 22 residues. Germline values: CDR1 TSWWSYY, CDR2 QGS. CDR3 DNA: TGTGCTCTTGGGGAACGAGTAAAACCTACCATGTGCGATACGAGGTACGCCGATAAACTCATCTTT. Amino acids: CALGERVKPTMCDTRYADKLIF.

On this clone itself: The mismatch at residue 16 between this DNA's translation and the TCRdb protein of a much larger clone likely reflects a read error; the protein shown is translated from the DNA. The chain is built from TRDV1 and TRDJ1, with D tentatively TRDD3 (5 bases). TCRdb records no J gene; here it was assigned by comparing the DNA to germline. Germline V gene sequence: CDR1 TSWWSYY, CDR2 QGS. Trimming took 0 bases from V and 4 from J, leaving 30 bases between them. The CDR3 extends over 21 amino acids. The CDR3 sequence is CALGELAVAGSSRWYIDKLIF. The CDR3 bases are TGTGCTCTTGGGGAACTAGCGGTGGCGGGATCCTCAAGGTGGTACATCGATAAACTCATCTTT.

The sample holds a few counts of this clone. With a far larger clone one base away, a read error is the likely cause. The same CDR3 also results from other DNA sequences found in this sample. The chain is built from TRDV2 and TRDJ1, with D uncertain. Matching the DNA to germline supplied the J gene, which TCRdb does not give. The germline V and J ends were trimmed by 7 bases and 0 bases, with 17 bases remaining between them. The germline V gene encodes CDR1 GEAIGNYY and CDR2 EKD. The CDR3 loop spans 15 amino acids. CDR3 nucleotide sequence: TGTGCCTGCGACCCGCTACAGACCTACACCGATAAACTCATCTTT. This codes for CACDPLQTYTDKLIF.

In its sample, this clone was seen a few times. This is likely an artifact of a read error, given a far larger clone one base away. Other DNA sequences in this sample translate to the same CDR3. The V gene is TRDV3, but the J gene lacks a call; the table's D call of TRDD3 was not tested on the DNA. The CDR3 consists of 21 residues. Germline values: CDR1 TVYSNPD, CDR2 GDNSRS (reference sequence). CDR3 residues: CAFRMRMDRPTGIRYTDKLIF. The CDR3 coding sequence is TGTGCCTTTAGGATGAGAATGGACCGGCCTACGGGGATTCGGTACACCGATAAACTTATCTTT.

Concerning this clone: The protein that TCRdb holds for this DNA derives from a much larger clone and differs from the translated DNA at residue 5, which likely indicates a read error; the protein shown here is translated from the DNA. J is TRDJ1 and V is TRDV1, with D maybe TRDD3 (6 bases). This CDR3 is built from 13 residues. Germline CDR1 reads TSWWSYY; CDR2 reads QGS. V was cut by 6 bases and J by 4 bases, with 12 bases left in between. CDR3 nucleotide sequence: TGTGCTCTTGGTAAGGGGATGGTCGATAAACTCATCTTT. It translates to CALGKGMVDKLIF.

For this clone: A read error likely explains why the TCRdb protein, taken from a much larger clone, differs from this DNA's translation at residue 3; the protein shown is translated from the DNA. The V call is TRAV14/DV4, the J call TRDJ1, with 8 bases that match TRDD3. The germline V gene encodes CDR1 TSDPSYG and CDR2 QGSYDQQN (reference sequence). This CDR3 spans 21 amino acids. The CDR3 nucleotides are TGTGCAATTAGAGAGGGCCCACGCCTCAACTTACTGGGGGTCTACGACGATAAACTCATCTTT. It encodes CAIREGPRLNLLGVYDDKLIF.

This clone turned up a few times. TCRdb's protein, taken from a much larger clone, differs from this DNA's translation at residue 21, likely owing to a read error; the protein displayed comes from the DNA. The V gene is TRDV1; the J gene was not called; no check of the table's D call, TRDD3, against the DNA was made. The length of the CDR3 is 23 residues. Germline CDR1 and CDR2: TSWWSYY and QGS. The CDR3 DNA sequence: TGTGCTCTTGGGTCCTGTGCTCCTACTCCTTGGGATTGGGGGCCACCCTACACCGATAAACCCATCTTT. Translated: CALGSCAPTPWDWGPPYTDKPIF.

This clone was detected only a few times. A far more abundant clone sits one base away, making this likely a read error. The same CDR3 is also encoded by other DNA sequences in this sample. The chain links TRDV1 to TRDJ1; 11 bases align to TRDD3. Trimming took 3 bases from V and 8 from J; bases not matched to a gene: 32. Germline-derived CDR1 and CDR2 are TSWWSYY and QGS. This CDR3 is built from 23 residues. The CDR3 loop is CALGEWPPFLLEMGDTPELKLIF. In DNA, the CDR3 is TGTGCTCTTGGGGAGTGGCCCCCCTTCCTACTCGAAATGGGGGATACGCCCGAATTGAAACTCATCTTT.

This clone showed up just a few times. The translation of this DNA and the TCRdb protein of a much larger clone differ at residue 12, probably owing to a read error; the protein shown here is translated from the DNA. The J gene is TRDJ1, the V gene TRDV1; 8 positions agree with TRDD3. TCRdb carries no J gene annotation; the J gene was assigned here by matching the DNA with germline. J was trimmed by 3 bases and V by 0 bases; bases with no gene match: 9. This CDR3 has 17 amino acids. Germline CDR1 is TSWWSYY and CDR2 is QGS. The CDR3 DNA reads TGTGCTCTTGGGGAACTTTCGGGGATACCCTTCGCCGATAAACTCATCTTT. This translates into CALGELSGIPFADKLIF.

The table lists this clone with many counts. The chain is built from TRDV1 and TRDJ1, with 12 bases matching TRDD3. V shed 2 bases, J shed 7 bases, and the junction held 14 bases outside the gene matches. CDR1 and CDR2 from the germline V gene are TSWWSYY and QGS. The CDR3 loop spans 18 amino acids. The CDR3 protein is CALGETQELLGDTLKLIF. The CDR3 nucleotides are TGTGCTCTTGGGGAAACGCAGGAACTACTGGGGGATACCCTTAAACTCATCTTT.

Comments on this clone: TCRdb lists the protein of a much larger clone for this DNA, which differs at residue 12, so this is likely a read error; the protein given here is translated from the DNA itself. The chain uses TRDV1 and TRDJ1; no reliable D call. No J segment appears in TCRdb, so it was assigned here by matching the sequence to germline. With 2 bases removed from V and 1 base from J, the gap between germline ends came to 26 bases. The germline V gene encodes CDR1 TSWWSYY and CDR2 QGS. CDR3 length: 20 residues. This CDR3 reads CALGENSGPSSEVLTDKLIF. CDR3 DNA: TGTGCTCTTGGGGAAAACAGCGGGCCATCCTCGGAGGTCCTCACCGATAAACTCATCTTT.

This clone showed up just a few times. TCRdb's protein, taken from a much larger clone, differs from this DNA's translation at residue 3, likely owing to a read error; the protein displayed comes from the DNA. The chain carries TRDV1 and TRDJ1; 7 bases are shared with TRDD3. The J gene is not listed in TCRdb, so it was assigned here from a DNA match to germline. CDR3 length equals 21 residues. Germline CDR1 and CDR2: TSWWSYY and QGS. The CDR3 sequence: CAHGELAPFLRTGDPGDKLIF. CDR3 nucleotides: TGTGCTCATGGGGAACTAGCTCCATTTCTAAGAACTGGGGACCCAGGCGATAAACTCATCTTT.

This clone has more than one count but fewer than ten. The gene calls are TRDV1 and TRDJ1, with D perhaps TRDD3 (5 bases). The J gene was missing in TCRdb and was found by matching the end of the DNA to germline. Germline assignment: CDR1 TSWWSYY and CDR2 QGS. CDR3 size: 19 residues. V lost 0 bases to trimming and J lost 5 bases, with 25 bases between them. CDR3 nucleotide sequence: TGTGCTCTTGGGGAACTAGGGGGTACAGAGTCTTACACTTGGGATAAACTCATCTTT. It translates to CALGELGGTESYTWDKLIF.

Remarks on this clone: The protein recorded in TCRdb matches a much larger clone and deviates from this DNA's translation at residue 18, suggesting a read error; the protein here is obtained by translating the DNA. V and J are TRDV1 and TRDJ1; 8 nucleotides agree with TRDD3. This CDR3 region has 23 residues. Trimming took 0 bases from V and 5 from J; bases not matched to a gene: 29. Germline V lookup: CDR1 TSWWSYY, CDR2 QGS. The CDR3 protein is CALGELSSFLQYWGFMPWDKLIF. DNA of the CDR3: TGTGCTCTTGGGGAACTAAGCAGCTTCCTCCAATACTGGGGGTTTATGCCCTGGGATAAACTCATCTTT.

A word on this clone: It is likely a read error: a sequence one base away is far more abundant. This CDR3 is also generated by other DNA sequences in the sample. V is TRDV2 and J is TRDJ1; D not certain. TCRdb carries no J gene annotation; the J gene was assigned here by matching the DNA with germline. Trimming cost V 3 bases and J 9 bases, with 16 bases left between them. Germline values: CDR1 GEAIGNYY, CDR2 EKD. The CDR3 spans 13 residues. CDR3 sequence reads: CACDVRRVPELIF. The DNA for the CDR3 is TGTGCCTGTGACGTCCGACGGGTCCCTGAACTCATCTTT.

This clone was counted once. The genes are TRDV1 and TRDJ2; 11 nucleotides match TRDD3. The J gene, missing from TCRdb, was assigned here through DNA to germline matching. V lost 0 bases to trimming and J lost 3 bases; unmatched junction nucleotides: 15. The V gene's germline CDR1 is TSWWSYY and CDR2 QGS. The CDR3 has 21 residues. CDR3 coding DNA: TGTGCTCTTGGGGAACTAGCCCTCCAACGACTGGGGGATAAGCTGACAGCACAACTCTTCTTT. It encodes CALGELALQRLGDKLTAQLFF.

This clone was recorded many times. The V and J genes are TRDV1 and TRDJ1, with 10 positions matching TRDD3. The CDR3 sequence is 21 residues long. The germline V gene encodes CDR1 TSWWSYY and CDR2 QGS. Germline trimming cut 1 base from V and 0 bases from J; bases unmatched to any gene: 17. The CDR3 here is CALGERSWGIVLFIHTDKLIF. The CDR3 DNA follows: TGTGCTCTTGGGGAACGGAGCTGGGGGATAGTCCTATTCATTCACACCGATAAACTCATCTTT.

This clone turned up a few times. A much larger clone lies one base from this, so it may be a read error. The same CDR3 is also encoded by other DNA sequences in this sample. The chain links TRDV1 to TRDJ1, with D tentatively TRDD2 (6 bases). Assignment of the J gene here rests on matching the DNA to germline, because TCRdb gives none. Trimming left V 1 base short and J 4 bases short, with 49 bases between. Germline loops: CDR1 TSWWSYY, CDR2 QGS. The CDR3 is 27 residues long. CDR3: CALGEPPPTLGYAILRARNRYSDKLIF. CDR3 nucleotide sequence: TGTGCTCTTGGGGAACCTCCTCCTACGTTGGGGTACGCGATCCTACGGGCTAGGAATCGGTACAGCGATAAACTCATCTTT.

This clone has a handful of counts. The protein TCRdb gives is from a much larger clone and does not agree with this DNA's translation at residue 8, likely a read error; the protein shown here comes from the DNA. This sequence joins TRDV2 and TRDJ3; 11 positions match TRDD3. Here the J gene was assigned by germline matching of the DNA, as TCRdb has none. Trimming at V came to 0 bases and at J to 1 base, leaving 13 bases not matched to a gene. The CDR3 totals 22 residues. Germline V CDR1 and CDR2: GEAIGNYY, EKD. In DNA form, the CDR3 reads TGTGCCTGTGACACCGTTACGATGGGGGATACGCAAGGGTCCTGGGACACCCGACAGATGTTTTTC. Its protein product is CACDTVTMGDTQGSWDTRQMFF.

The table lists this clone with many counts. Translating this DNA gives a protein that differs at residue 9 from the TCRdb one, which belongs to a much larger clone; a read error is likely, and the protein shown is this translation. The chain employs TRDV3 and TRDJ1; D not certain. Trimming removed 0 bases at V and 0 bases at J, with 20 bases between. The CDR3 is made up of 17 amino acids. Germline V CDR1 and CDR2: TVYSNPD, GDNSRS (reference sequence). As DNA, the CDR3 is TGTGCCTTTAGTTGGAGTCTTCGGATCTGGTACACCGATAAACTCATCTTT. Its protein is CAFSWSLRIWYTDKLIF.

Comment on this clone: This probably arose from a read error, given a far larger clone one base away. The same CDR3 also results from other DNA sequences found in this sample. The chain joins TRDV2 to TRDJ1; TRDD3 might be the D (6 bases). TCRdb offers no J gene call, so here the DNA was matched to germline to obtain one. The V and J ends lost 4 bases and 0 bases respectively, with 14 bases between them. The CDR3 is 15 residues long. Germline CDR1 is GEAIGNYY and CDR2 is EKD. The CDR3 reads CACEPLGDYTDKLIF. CDR3 DNA sequence: TGTGCCTGTGAGCCTCTAGGGGATTACACCGATAAACTCATCTTT.

The table lists this clone with many counts. The protein TCRdb lists belongs to a much larger clone and differs from this DNA's translation at residue 18, which points to a read error; the protein shown is made from the DNA. The genes are TRDV2 and TRDJ3, with 12 bases identical to TRDD3. Germline V gene sequence: CDR1 GEAIGNYY, CDR2 EKD. The CDR3 consists of 20 residues. The CDR3 protein is CACDTYPGGYANWDTRQVFF. Written as DNA, the CDR3 is TGTGCCTGTGACACCTATCCTGGGGGATACGCAAACTGGGACACCCGACAGGTGTTTTTC.

This clone was observed at least ten times. The chain links TRDV2 to TRDJ1; 10 bases agree with TRDD3. TCRdb records no J gene; here it was assigned by comparing the DNA to germline. The V gene's germline CDR1 is GEAIGNYY and CDR2 EKD. Trimming took 4 bases from V and 0 from J; bases not matched to a gene: 13. The CDR3 extends over 18 amino acids. For the CDR3, the DNA is TGTGCCTGTGATAAGCTGGGGGATAATCGGGGGTACACCGATAAACTCATCTTT. Translated: CACDKLGDNRGYTDKLIF.

Details on this clone: TCRdb's protein, taken from a much larger clone, differs from this DNA's translation at residue 19, likely owing to a read error; the protein displayed comes from the DNA. The genes are TRDV1 and TRDJ1; TRDD3 aligns across 7 bases. TCRdb supplies no J gene; here it was assigned by aligning the nucleotide sequence to germline. Germline CDR1 reads TSWWSYY; CDR2 reads QGS. The CDR3 totals 26 residues. The trim removed 0 bases at V and 0 bases at J, leaving 34 bases unmatched. This chain's CDR3 is CALGELVLHFPFDWGVPAMNTDKLIF. In nucleotides, the CDR3 is TGTGCTCTTGGGGAACTCGTTCTACACTTCCCCTTTGACTGGGGAGTTCCAGCTATGAACACCGATAAACTCATCTTT.

This clone was detected ten times or more. This rearrangement joins TRDV2 to TRDJ1, with TRDD3 matching over 10 bases. The CDR3 extends over 16 amino acids. From germline, CDR1 is GEAIGNYY and CDR2 EKD. V dropped 3 bases and J dropped 0; count of bases not matched to a gene: 6. CDR3 sequence reads: CACDGLLGDHTDKLIF. For the CDR3, the DNA is TGTGCCTGTGACGGTTTACTGGGGGATCACACCGATAAACTCATCTTT.